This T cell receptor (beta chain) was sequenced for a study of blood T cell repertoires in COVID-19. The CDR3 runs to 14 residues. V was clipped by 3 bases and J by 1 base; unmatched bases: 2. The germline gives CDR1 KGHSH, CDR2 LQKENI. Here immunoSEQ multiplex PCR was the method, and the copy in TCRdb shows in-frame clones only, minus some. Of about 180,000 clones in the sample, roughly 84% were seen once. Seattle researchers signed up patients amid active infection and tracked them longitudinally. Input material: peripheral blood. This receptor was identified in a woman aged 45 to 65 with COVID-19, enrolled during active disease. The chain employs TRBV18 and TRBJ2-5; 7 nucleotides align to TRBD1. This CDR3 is CASSPDRVQETQYF. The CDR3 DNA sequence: TGTGCCAGCTCACCTGACAGGGTCCAAGAGACCCAGTACTTC.